This TCR beta chain was documented in a study of blood T cell repertoires in COVID-19. Study as a whole: Samples taken during acute and convalescent COVID-19 were collected in the United States, Italy and Spain.

Produced via immunoSEQ multiplex PCR; TCRdb's table is partial and in-frame only. The profile shows approximately 210,000 clones, 85% to 90% of them singletons. There are 16 residues in the CDR3. Trimming removed 4 bases at V and 2 bases at J, with 18 bases between. The germline CDR1 and CDR2 sequences are LGHNA and YSLEER. The study drew participants aged about 18 to 95 years from under 30 US areas. Participants were placed into cohorts based on the clinical history they reported. Material for sequencing was PBMCs or T cells enriched from blood (not recorded which). This clonotype was sampled from a woman in her fifties or sixties with acute COVID-19. The chain links TRBV4-3 to TRBJ2-7; tentative D call: TRBD1 (5 bases). The CDR3 here is CASSREKGKGAYEQYF. CDR3 coding DNA: TGCGCCAGCAGCCGGGAAAAGGGGAAAGGGGCCTACGAGCAGTACTTC.